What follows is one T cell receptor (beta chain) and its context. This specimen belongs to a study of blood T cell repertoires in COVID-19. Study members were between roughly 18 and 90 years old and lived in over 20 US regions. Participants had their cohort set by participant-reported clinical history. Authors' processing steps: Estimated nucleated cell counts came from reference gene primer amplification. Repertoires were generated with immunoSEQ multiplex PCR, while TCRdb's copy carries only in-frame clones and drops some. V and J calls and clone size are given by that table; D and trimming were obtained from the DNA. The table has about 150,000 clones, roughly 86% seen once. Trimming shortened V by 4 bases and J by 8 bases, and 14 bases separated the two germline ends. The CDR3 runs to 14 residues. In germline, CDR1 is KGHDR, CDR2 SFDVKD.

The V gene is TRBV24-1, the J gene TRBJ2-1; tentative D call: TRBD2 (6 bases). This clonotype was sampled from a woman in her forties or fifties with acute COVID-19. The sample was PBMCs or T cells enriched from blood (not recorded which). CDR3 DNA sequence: TGTGCCACCAGTGACCGCGCGGAGGGATATGAGCAGTTCTTC. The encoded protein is CATSDRAEGYEQFF.